This TCR beta chain was sequenced for a study of CD8 T cells in ankylosing spondylitis (dated by TCRdb to 2016 to 2017). Looking at the study overall: The study profiled T cell receptor beta repertoires in healthy donors and ankylosing spondylitis patients to find disease-linked TCR variants. The whole study cohort included 85 to 120 healthy donors and around 24 ankylosing spondylitis patients. Peripheral blood samples were taken, and synovial fluid was additionally collected from ankylosing spondylitis patients.

Sequencing instrument: Illumina HiSeq 2500. Quantitative 5'-RACE with molecular barcodes was used to prepare TCR beta libraries. In the paper's pipeline: Disease-linked TCR variants were identified with a new computational method built on a probabilistic model of VDJ rearrangement. Using fastp at Q25 and MiXCR, TCRdb reprocessed the public reads and kept productive beta chains. Rows merge per CDR3 protein into single entries with the most common DNA and genes. TCRdb's processing, not the authors', yielded these V and J calls. The sample table contains 130,000 or so distinct CDR3 sequences; only one count was recorded for around 7% of them. The ten largest clones take up approximately 12% of the sample. Trimming removed 2 bases from V and 0 bases from J, leaving 5 bases between the germline ends. The CDR3 runs 13 residues from the cysteine to the phenylalanine. Just CDR3 DNA is preserved here, 39 bases in frame from base 1. CDR1 KGHSH and CDR2 LQKENI were looked up in the germline V gene.

The investigation overall reported the following: The disease-linked clones were reported to be significantly enriched in matched synovial fluid samples from ankylosing spondylitis patients. Blood from ankylosing spondylitis patients appeared to be characterized by a TCR beta motif made up of seven or eight highly homologous amino acid variants. Some motif variants had previously been reported in the synovial fluid and blood of reactive arthritis patients, which suggests shared mechanisms of disease initiation. The disease-linked clones showed a CD8+ phenotype and occurred at relatively low frequencies in peripheral blood.

This clonotype was picked up many times. Its antigen is currently not known. The record has no base qualities; no much larger clone is one base away. This TCR derives from a male donor with ankylosing spondylitis or in good health (not recorded which). Sequenced sample: blood, either unsorted or a sorted T cell fraction (not recorded which). The chain is made from TRBV18 and TRBJ2-7; the D gene lacks a confident call. The base sequence is TGTGCCAGCTCACCAGGAACCTCCTACGAGCAGTACTTC. This translates into CASSPGTSYEQYF.